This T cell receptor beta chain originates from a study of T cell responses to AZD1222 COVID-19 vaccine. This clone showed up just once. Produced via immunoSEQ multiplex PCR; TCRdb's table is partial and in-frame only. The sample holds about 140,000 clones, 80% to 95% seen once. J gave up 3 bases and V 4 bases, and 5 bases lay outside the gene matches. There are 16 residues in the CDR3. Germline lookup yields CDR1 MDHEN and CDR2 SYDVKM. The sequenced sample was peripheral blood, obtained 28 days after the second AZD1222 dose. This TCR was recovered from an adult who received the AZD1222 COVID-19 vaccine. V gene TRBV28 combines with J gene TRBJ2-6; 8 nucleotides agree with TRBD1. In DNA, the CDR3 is TGTGCCAGCAGTTCGGCAGGGGGCTATGGGGCCAACGTCCTGACTTTC. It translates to CASSSAGGYGANVLTF. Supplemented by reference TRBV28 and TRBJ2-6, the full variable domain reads DVKVTQSSRYLVKRTGEKVFLECVQDMDHENMFWYRQDPGLGLRLIYFSYDVKMKEKGDIPEGYSVSREKKERFSLILESASTNQTSMYLCASSSAGGYGANVLTFGAGSRLTVL.